The 24 T cell receptor beta chains below were found in one sample sequenced in a study of T cells in Graves' hyperthyroidism and ophthalmopathy. Amplification targeted TCR beta CDR3 regions from RNA transcripts. The TCR CDR3 was amplified in a first-round RT-PCR using the HTBI primer set. TCRdb re-called the multiplex PCR reads with MiXCR, one entry per CDR3 protein. The table shows more than 500,000 distinct CDR3 sequences, with about 43% occurring only once. The specimen was peripheral blood or thyroid tissue (not recorded which). The receptors were gathered from an adult woman with Graves' disease, either hyperthyroidism or ophthalmopathy (not recorded which).

This chain uses TRBV7-2 with TRBJ1-6; 9 nucleotides align to TRBD1. Trimming cost V 5 bases and J 12 bases; bases outside gene matches: 8. CDR1 is SGHTA, CDR2 FQGNSA, per germline. This CDR3 comprises 14 residues. Here the CDR3 DNA reads TGTGCCAGCAGCGAGGGACAGGGAGACATACCCCTCCACTTT. As protein: CASSEGQGDIPLHF.

This clonotype turned up a few times. The genes are TRBV29-1 and TRBJ1-2, with D possibly TRBD1 on 5 matching bases. V was cut by 2 bases and J by 5 bases, with 15 bases left in between. Germline V gives CDR1 SQVTM, CDR2 ANQGSEA. The CDR3 totals 14 residues. CDR3 in amino acids: CSVESRVRPYGYTF. The CDR3 DNA reads TGCAGCGTTGAATCCAGGGTGAGACCGTATGGCTACACCTTC. Looking up the rest from reference TRBV29-1 and TRBJ1-2 gives the full variable domain: SAVISQKPSRDICQRGTSLTIQCQVDSQVTMMFWYRQQPGQSLTLIATANQGSEATYESGFVIDKFPISRPNLTFSTLTVSNMSPEDSSIYLCSVESRVRPYGYTFGSGTRLTVV.

This clonotype was detected ten times or more. The chain uses TRBV4-2 and TRBJ2-7; no reliable D call. Trimming left V 5 bases short and J 2 bases short, with 16 bases between. The CDR3 loop spans 15 amino acids. Looked up from germline, CDR1 is LGHNA and CDR2 is YNFKEQ. The CDR3 reads CASSASRTWAYEQYF. The CDR3 DNA reads as TGTGCCAGCAGCGCAAGCCGTACTTGGGCCTACGAGCAGTACTTC.

This clonotype has at least ten counts. The chain joins TRBV7-6 to TRBJ1-5; TRBD1 might be the D (5 bases). With 0 bases removed from V and 5 bases from J, the gap between germline ends came to 5 bases. CDR3 length: 13 amino acids. Germline CDR1 reads SGHVS; CDR2 reads FNYEAQ. Written as DNA, the CDR3 is TGTGCCAGCAGCTTAGCAGGGGATCAGCCCCAGCATTTT. Translated: CASSLAGDQPQHF.

This clonotype was seen ten or more times. The genes are TRBV20-1 and TRBJ1-5; TRBD1 matches at 7 bases. The length of the CDR3 is 16 residues. CDR1 is DFQATT and CDR2 is SNEGSKA in the germline V gene (reference sequence). The trim removed 5 bases at V and 0 bases at J, leaving 10 bases unmatched. CDR3 sequence: CSAPRDSQYSNQPQHF. CDR3 in DNA: TGCAGTGCTCCCCGGGACAGCCAATATAGCAATCAGCCCCAGCATTTT.

V and J are TRBV25-1 and TRBJ2-1, with D possibly being TRBD1 (8 bases). The CDR3 loop spans 15 amino acids. V lost 7 bases, J lost 4 bases, and 17 bases lay in between. The germline CDR1 and CDR2 sequences are MGHDK and SYGVNS. CDR3 bases: TGTGCCAGCATTGGGAGGGGACAGGATTACAATGAGCAGTTCTTC. It specifies CASIGRGQDYNEQFF.

As for this clonotype: It is unclear where the CDR3 begins or ends on the DNA, so no DNA is shown, and the CDR3 is as TCRdb lists it. V is TRBV10-3 and J is TRBJ1-5; TRBD1, the D gene given by the table, was not confirmed from the DNA. Germline loops: CDR1 ENHRY, CDR2 SYGVKD. The CDR3 is 22 amino acids in total, end residues counted. The CDR3 here is CAISDHRATNEKLFFGSGTQHF.

The CDR3 loop reads CASSVEGRGSPLHF. CDR3 nucleotide sequence: TGTGCCAGCAGCGTAGAAGGGCGTGGGTCACCCCTCCACTTT. The gene calls are TRBV9 and TRBJ1-6; D is unresolved. In germline, CDR1 is SGDLS, CDR2 YYNGEE. This CDR3 is 14 amino acids long. Trimming removed 0 bases from V and 10 bases from J, with 11 bases in between.

This clonotype showed up just once. This chain links TRBV7-2 with TRBJ1-3; TRBD1 matches 8 bases. The CDR3 sequence is 15 residues long. The ends lost 6 bases at V and 0 bases at J; junction bases unmatched: 4. The V gene's germline CDR1 is SGHTA and CDR2 FQGNSA. CDR3 DNA sequence: TGTGCCAGCAGTCCGGACAGGGCCTCTGGAAACACCATATATTTT. Residues: CASSPDRASGNTIYF.

This clonotype was counted ten times or more. This chain uses TRBV2 with TRBJ2-7, with a weak D call TRBD2 (5 bases). The V gene's germline CDR1 is SNHLY and CDR2 FYNNEI. The CDR3 is made up of 11 amino acids. V lost 8 bases and J 1 base, leaving 6 bases between the germline ends. The CDR3 region has the DNA TGTGCCAGCGAGCGGTCCTACGAGCAGTACTTC. It codes for CASERSYEQYF.

This clonotype occurred many times. The gene calls are TRBV6-5 and TRBJ1-1; 9 bases are shared with TRBD1. V was pared by 2 bases and J by 4 bases, with 5 bases of the junction left unmatched. Germline V gene lookup returns CDR1 MNHEY and CDR2 SVGAGI. The length of the CDR3 is 15 residues. CDR3 nucleotides: TGTGCCAGCAGTTACCTGACAGGGGGTTTCACTGAAGCTTTCTTT. Translating it yields CASSYLTGGFTEAFF.

In this sample, this clonotype turned up many times. The chain employs TRBV29-1 and TRBJ2-7, with 14 bases matching TRBD2. V shed 6 bases, J shed 3 bases, and the junction held 1 base outside the gene matches. CDR1 and CDR2 from the germline V gene are SQVTM and ANQGSEA. The CDR3 extends over 13 amino acids. The CDR3 DNA reads as TGCAGCGTCGGACTAGCGGGAGGCTACGAGCAGTACTTC. Protein sequence: CSVGLAGGYEQYF.

V is TRBV7-2 and J is TRBJ1-6; 10 nucleotides agree with TRBD1. The CDR3 length is 16 residues. Trimming at V came to 4 bases and at J to 6 bases, leaving 6 bases not matched to a gene. Germline lookup yields CDR1 SGHTA and CDR2 FQGNSA. CDR3 sequence reads: CASSSDRGIVNSPLHF. CDR3 DNA sequence: TGTGCCAGCAGCTCGGACAGGGGGATAGTTAATTCACCCCTCCACTTT.

V usage is TRBV10-3 and J usage is TRBJ2-7; D is uncertain. Germline-derived CDR1 and CDR2 are ENHRY and SYGVKD. V was pared by 2 bases and J by 2 bases, with 13 bases between. This CDR3 is 15 amino acids long. The DNA for the CDR3 is TGTGCCATCAGTGAGGCGAGAGGACGCACCTACGAGCAGTACTTC. Translation gives CAISEARGRTYEQYF.

The V call is TRBV9, the J call TRBJ1-1; D perhaps matches TRBD1 (6 bases). The CDR3 spans 13 residues. The germline V gene has CDR1 SGDLS and CDR2 YYNGEE. Trimming pared 0 bases from V and 5 bases from J, leaving 8 bases between. CDR3 protein: CASSVEQGTEAFF. The CDR3, as DNA: TGTGCCAGCAGCGTAGAGCAGGGGACTGAAGCTTTCTTT. Full variable domain (missing parts from reference TRBV9 and TRBJ1-1): DSGVTQTPKHLITATGQRVTLRCSPRSGDLSVYWYQQSLDQGLQFLIQYYNGEERAKGNILERFSAQQFPDLHSELNLSSLELGDSALYFCASSVEQGTEAFFGQGTRLTVV.

As DNA, the CDR3 is TGTGCCAGCAGCTTAGGTTCATCGGAGCAGTACTTC. Translation: CASSLGSSEQYF. This sequence joins TRBV7-9 and TRBJ2-7; no definite D call. The CDR3 contains 12 residues. The V gene lost 1 base and the J gene lost 7 bases, with 8 bases spanning the gap. Germline loops: CDR1 SEHNR, CDR2 FQNEAQ (reference sequence).

This clonotype was observed many times. This sequence joins TRBV15 and TRBJ1-5; no clear D gene. The CDR3 loop spans 13 amino acids. CDR1 and CDR2 from the germline V gene are LNHNV and YYDKDF (reference sequence). Trimming shortened V by 0 bases and J by 15 bases, and 15 bases separated the two germline ends. The CDR3 sequence: CATSRDRLRMSHF. The CDR3 DNA sequence: TGTGCCACCAGCAGAGATCGGTTACGTATGTCGCATTTT.

This chain uses TRBV10-3 with TRBJ1-2; tentatively, D is TRBD1 (6 bases). The germline V and J ends were trimmed by 2 bases and 4 bases, with 14 bases remaining between them. CDR3 length: 15 amino acids. CDR1 and CDR2 (germline): ENHRY, SYGVKD. The CDR3 spells CAISEGGGEVYGYTF. CDR3 bases: TGTGCCATCAGTGAGGGGGGGGGCGAAGTCTATGGCTACACCTTC.

This clonotype was observed many times. This chain connects TRBV7-2 to TRBJ2-2; TRBD1 aligns across 7 bases. There are 15 residues in the CDR3. V trimming: 5 bases; J trimming: 11 bases; junction bases outside the gene matches: 14. From germline, CDR1 is SGHTA and CDR2 FQGNSA. The CDR3 sequence is CASSERPIRGGELFF. The DNA for the CDR3 is TGTGCCAGCAGCGAGCGTCCCATAAGAGGGGGCGAGCTGTTTTTT.

V gene TRBV2 combines with J gene TRBJ2-7; tentative D call: TRBD1 (6 bases). CDR3 length: 15 amino acids. Germline V gene lookup returns CDR1 SNHLY and CDR2 FYNNEI. The V gene lost 1 base and the J gene lost 0 bases, with 10 bases spanning the gap. The CDR3 reads CASSEGQALSYEQYF. The CDR3, as DNA: TGTGCCAGCAGTGAAGGACAGGCCCTCTCCTACGAGCAGTACTTC.

This clonotype was seen a handful of times. The chain carries TRBV20-1 and TRBJ1-2; D remains unclear. The V end was cut by 6 bases, the J end by 6 bases, with 29 bases between. Germline V gene data show CDR1 as DFQATT and CDR2 as SNEGSKA (reference sequence). This CDR3 is built from 17 residues. CDR3 DNA sequence: TGCAGTGCCAGCAGTTACTCGGGTGTAGGCAAAGGAGATGGCTACACCTTC. Residues: CSASSYSGVGKGDGYTF.

The V and J genes are TRBV5-6 and TRBJ1-2; no firm D call. Between the trimmed V and J ends, which lost 0 bases and 0 bases, there was a span of 9 bases. The CDR3 extends over 15 amino acids. Germline assignment: CDR1 SGHDT and CDR2 YYEEEE. Here the CDR3 DNA reads TGTGCCAGCAGCTTGGAACGGTTCTCTAACTATGGCTACACCTTC. Encoded protein: CASSLERFSNYGYTF.

This clonotype was recorded many times. V and J are TRBV7-2 and TRBJ2-6; no clear D gene. CDR3 length: 16 amino acids. Germline V CDR1 and CDR2: SGHTA, FQGNSA. V was trimmed by 5 bases and J by 4 bases, leaving 15 bases between them. CDR3 residues: CASSRSATQGANVLTF. The CDR3 nucleotides are TGTGCCAGCAGCCGGTCCGCCACGCAAGGGGCCAACGTCCTGACTTTC.

The chain joins TRBV20-1 to TRBJ1-2, with 8 nucleotides matching TRBD1. Germline V CDR1 and CDR2: DFQATT, SNEGSKA (reference sequence). Trimming cost V 1 base and J 8 bases; bases outside gene matches: 3. The CDR3 sequence is 12 residues long. CDR3 region: CSARGDRGGYTF. The CDR3 DNA reads as TGCAGTGCTAGAGGAGACAGGGGAGGCTACACCTTC.